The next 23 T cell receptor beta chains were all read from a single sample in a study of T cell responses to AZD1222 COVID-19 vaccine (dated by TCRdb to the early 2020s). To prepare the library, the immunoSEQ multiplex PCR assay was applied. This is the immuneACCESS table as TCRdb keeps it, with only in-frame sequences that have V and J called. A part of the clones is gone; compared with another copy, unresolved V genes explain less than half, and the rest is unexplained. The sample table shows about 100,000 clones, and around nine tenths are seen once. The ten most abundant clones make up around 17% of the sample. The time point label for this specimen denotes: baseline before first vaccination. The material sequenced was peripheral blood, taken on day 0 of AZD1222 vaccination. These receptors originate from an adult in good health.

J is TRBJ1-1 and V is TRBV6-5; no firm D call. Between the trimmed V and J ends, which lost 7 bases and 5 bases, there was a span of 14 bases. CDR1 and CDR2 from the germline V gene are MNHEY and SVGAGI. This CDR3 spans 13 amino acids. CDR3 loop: CASIAAGWTEAFF. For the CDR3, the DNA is TGTGCCAGCATTGCGGCGGGGTGGACTGAAGCTTTCTTT.

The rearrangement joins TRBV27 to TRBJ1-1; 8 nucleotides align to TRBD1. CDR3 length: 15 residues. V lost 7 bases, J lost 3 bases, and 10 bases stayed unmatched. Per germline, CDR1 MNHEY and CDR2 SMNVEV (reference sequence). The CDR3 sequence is CASTPRQGAYTEAFF. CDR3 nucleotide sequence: TGTGCCAGCACCCCGCGGCAGGGGGCTTACACTGAAGCTTTCTTT.

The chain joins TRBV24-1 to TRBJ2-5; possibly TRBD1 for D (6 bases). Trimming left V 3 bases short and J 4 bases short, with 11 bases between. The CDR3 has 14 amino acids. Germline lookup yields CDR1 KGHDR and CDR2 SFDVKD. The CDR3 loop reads CATSDVDRRETQYF. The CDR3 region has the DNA TGTGCCACCAGTGATGTCGACAGGAGAGAGACCCAGTACTTC.

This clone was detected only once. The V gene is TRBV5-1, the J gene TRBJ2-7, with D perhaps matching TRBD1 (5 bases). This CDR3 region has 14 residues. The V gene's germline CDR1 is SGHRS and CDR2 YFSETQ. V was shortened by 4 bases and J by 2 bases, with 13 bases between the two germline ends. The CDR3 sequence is CASSLPGPTYEQYF. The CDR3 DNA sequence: TGCGCCAGCAGCCTACCAGGGCCCACCTACGAGCAGTACTTC.

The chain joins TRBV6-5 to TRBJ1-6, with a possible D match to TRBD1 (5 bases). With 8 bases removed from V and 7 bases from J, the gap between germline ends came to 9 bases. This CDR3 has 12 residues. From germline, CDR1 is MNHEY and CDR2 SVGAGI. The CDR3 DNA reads TGTGCCAGCGCAGGGAGGAATTCACCCCTCCACTTT. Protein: CASAGRNSPLHF.

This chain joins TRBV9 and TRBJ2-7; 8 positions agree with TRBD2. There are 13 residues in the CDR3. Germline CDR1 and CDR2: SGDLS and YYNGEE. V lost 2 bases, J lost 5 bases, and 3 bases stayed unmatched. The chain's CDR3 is CASSVGLGNEQYF. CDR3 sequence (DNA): TGTGCCAGCAGCGTGGGACTAGGCAACGAGCAGTACTTC.

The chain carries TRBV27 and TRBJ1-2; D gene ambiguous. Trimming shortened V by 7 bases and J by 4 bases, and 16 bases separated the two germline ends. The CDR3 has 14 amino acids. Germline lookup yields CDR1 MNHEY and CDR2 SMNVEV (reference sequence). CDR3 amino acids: CASTNRRRGYGYTF. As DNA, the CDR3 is TGTGCCAGCACCAACCGGAGGCGGGGCTATGGCTACACCTTC.

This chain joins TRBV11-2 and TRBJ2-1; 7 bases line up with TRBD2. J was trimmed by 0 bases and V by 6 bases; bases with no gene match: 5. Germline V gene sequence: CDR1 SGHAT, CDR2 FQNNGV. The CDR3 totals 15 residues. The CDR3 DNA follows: TGTGCCAGCAGACCCAGCGGGACCTCCTACAATGAGCAGTTCTTC. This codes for CASRPSGTSYNEQFF. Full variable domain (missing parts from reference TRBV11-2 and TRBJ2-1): EAGVAQSPRYKIIEKRQSVAFWCNPISGHATLYWYQQILGQGPKLLIQFQNNGVVDDSQLPKDRFSAERLKGVDSTLKIQPAKLEDSAVYLCASRPSGTSYNEQFFGPGTRLTVL.

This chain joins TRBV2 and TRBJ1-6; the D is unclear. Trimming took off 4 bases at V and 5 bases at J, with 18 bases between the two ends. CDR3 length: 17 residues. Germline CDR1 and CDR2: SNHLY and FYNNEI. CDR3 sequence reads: CASSVRLTGSNNSPLHF. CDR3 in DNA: TGTGCCAGCAGTGTACGCCTCACGGGATCGAATAATTCACCCCTCCACTTT.

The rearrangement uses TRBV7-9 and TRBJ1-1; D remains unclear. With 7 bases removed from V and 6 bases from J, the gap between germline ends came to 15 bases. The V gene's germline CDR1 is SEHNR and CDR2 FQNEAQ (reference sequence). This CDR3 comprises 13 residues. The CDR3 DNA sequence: TGTGCCAGCACCCCGGGGTCGAGCCCTGAAGCTTTCTTT. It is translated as CASTPGSSPEAFF.

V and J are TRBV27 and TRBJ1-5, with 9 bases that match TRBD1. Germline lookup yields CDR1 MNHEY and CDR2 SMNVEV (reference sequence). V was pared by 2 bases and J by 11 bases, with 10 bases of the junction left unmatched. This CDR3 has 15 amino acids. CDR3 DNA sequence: TGTGCCAGCAGTTTAATCGGGACAGGGACGTCGACCCAGCATTTT. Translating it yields CASSLIGTGTSTQHF.

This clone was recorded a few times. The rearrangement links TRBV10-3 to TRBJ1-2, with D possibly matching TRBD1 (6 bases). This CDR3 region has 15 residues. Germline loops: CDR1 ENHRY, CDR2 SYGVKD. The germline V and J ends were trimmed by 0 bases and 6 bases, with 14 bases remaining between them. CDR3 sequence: CAISESLGAPDGYTF. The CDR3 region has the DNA TGTGCCATCAGTGAGTCATTGGGGGCTCCGGATGGCTACACCTTC.

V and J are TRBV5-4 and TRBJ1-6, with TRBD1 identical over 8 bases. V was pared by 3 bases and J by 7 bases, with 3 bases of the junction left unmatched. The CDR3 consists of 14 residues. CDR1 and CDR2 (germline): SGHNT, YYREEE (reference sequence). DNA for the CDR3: TGTGCCAGCAGCTACCGGACAGGGAATTCACCCCTCCACTTT. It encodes CASSYRTGNSPLHF. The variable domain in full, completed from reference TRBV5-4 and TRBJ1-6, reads ETGVTQSPTHLIKTRGQQVTLRCSSQSGHNTVSWYQQALGQGPQFIFQYYREEENGRGNFPPRFSGLQFPNYSSELNVNALELDDSALYLCASSYRTGNSPLHFGNGTRLTVT.

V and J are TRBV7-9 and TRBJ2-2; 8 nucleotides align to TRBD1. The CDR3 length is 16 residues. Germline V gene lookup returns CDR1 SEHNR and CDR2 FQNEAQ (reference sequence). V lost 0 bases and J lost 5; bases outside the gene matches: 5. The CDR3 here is CASSLAAGGATGELFF. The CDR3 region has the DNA TGTGCCAGCAGCTTAGCGGCAGGGGGCGCAACCGGGGAGCTGTTTTTT.

CDR3 in DNA: TGTGCCAGCAGTGAATTCGGACAGGGGGTTAGCAATGAGCAGTTCTTC. Protein sequence: CASSEFGQGVSNEQFF. This chain links TRBV6-1 with TRBJ2-1, with TRBD1 matching 10 bases. The junction had 7 bases not matched to a gene; V was cut back by 2 bases and J by 6 bases. This CDR3 has 16 residues. The germline V gene has CDR1 MNHNS and CDR2 SASEGT.

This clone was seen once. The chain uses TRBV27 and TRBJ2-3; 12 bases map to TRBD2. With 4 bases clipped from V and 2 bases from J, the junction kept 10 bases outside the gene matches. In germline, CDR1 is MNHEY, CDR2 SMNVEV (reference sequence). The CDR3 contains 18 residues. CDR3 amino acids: CASSSPEGLAGYTDTQYF. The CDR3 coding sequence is TGTGCCAGCAGTTCGCCGGAAGGACTAGCGGGATACACAGATACGCAGTATTTT.

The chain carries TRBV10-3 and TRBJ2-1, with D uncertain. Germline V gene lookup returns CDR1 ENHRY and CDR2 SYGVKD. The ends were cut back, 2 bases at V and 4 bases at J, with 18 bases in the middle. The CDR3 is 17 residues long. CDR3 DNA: TGTGCCATCAGTGAGGGATGGCAGGCATCCGCATACAATGAGCAGTTCTTC. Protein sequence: CAISEGWQASAYNEQFF.

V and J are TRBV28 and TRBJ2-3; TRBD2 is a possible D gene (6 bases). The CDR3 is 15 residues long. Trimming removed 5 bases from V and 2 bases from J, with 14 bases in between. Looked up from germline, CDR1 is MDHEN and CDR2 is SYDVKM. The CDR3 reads CASSPSGTVTDTQYF. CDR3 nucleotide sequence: TGTGCCAGCAGTCCCTCCGGGACTGTCACAGATACGCAGTATTTT.

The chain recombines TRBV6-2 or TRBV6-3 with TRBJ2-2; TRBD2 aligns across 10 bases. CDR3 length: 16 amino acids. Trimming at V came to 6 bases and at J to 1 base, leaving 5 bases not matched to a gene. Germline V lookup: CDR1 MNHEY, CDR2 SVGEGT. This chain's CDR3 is CASSPGTSENTGELFF. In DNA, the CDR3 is TGTGCCAGCAGCCCTGGGACTAGCGAGAACACCGGGGAGCTGTTTTTT.

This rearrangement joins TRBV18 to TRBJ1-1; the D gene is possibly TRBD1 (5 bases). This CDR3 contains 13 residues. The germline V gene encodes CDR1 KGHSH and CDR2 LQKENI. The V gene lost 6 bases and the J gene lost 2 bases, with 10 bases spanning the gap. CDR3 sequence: CASSAGGNTEAFF. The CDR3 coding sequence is TGTGCCAGCTCCGCGGGGGGTAACACTGAAGCTTTCTTT.

The CDR3 sequence: CATQLRLVDEQFF. The CDR3, as DNA: TGTGCCACCCAGCTAAGGCTGGTCGATGAGCAGTTCTTC. This sequence joins TRBV11-2 and TRBJ2-1; unclear D gene. The CDR3 has 13 amino acids. Deletions cut 10 bases from V and 8 bases from J, with 18 bases between. CDR1 SGHAT and CDR2 FQNNGV come from the germline V gene.

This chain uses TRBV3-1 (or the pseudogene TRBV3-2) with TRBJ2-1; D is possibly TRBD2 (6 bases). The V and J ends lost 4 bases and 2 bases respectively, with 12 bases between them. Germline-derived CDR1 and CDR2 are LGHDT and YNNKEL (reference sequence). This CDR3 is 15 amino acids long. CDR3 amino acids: CASSPGLATYNEQFF. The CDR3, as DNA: TGTGCCAGCAGCCCCGGGCTAGCGACCTACAATGAGCAGTTCTTC.

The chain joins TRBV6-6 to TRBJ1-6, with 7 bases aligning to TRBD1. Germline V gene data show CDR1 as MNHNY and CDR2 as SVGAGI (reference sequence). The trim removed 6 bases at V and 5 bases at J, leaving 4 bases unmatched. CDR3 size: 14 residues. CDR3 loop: CASRWTGDNSPLHF. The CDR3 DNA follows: TGTGCCAGCAGATGGACAGGAGATAATTCACCCCTCCACTTT.